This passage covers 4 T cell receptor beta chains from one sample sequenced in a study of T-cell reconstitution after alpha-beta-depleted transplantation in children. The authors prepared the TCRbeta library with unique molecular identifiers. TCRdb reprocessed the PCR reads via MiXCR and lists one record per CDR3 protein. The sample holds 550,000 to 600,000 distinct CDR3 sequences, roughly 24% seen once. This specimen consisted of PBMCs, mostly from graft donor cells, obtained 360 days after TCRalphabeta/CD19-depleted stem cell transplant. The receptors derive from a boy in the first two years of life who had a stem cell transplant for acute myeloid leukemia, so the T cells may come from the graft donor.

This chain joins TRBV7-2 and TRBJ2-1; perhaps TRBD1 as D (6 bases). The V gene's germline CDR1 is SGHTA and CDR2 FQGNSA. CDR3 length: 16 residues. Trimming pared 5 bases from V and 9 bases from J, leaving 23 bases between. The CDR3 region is CASSPQGEGVGGEQFF. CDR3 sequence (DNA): TGTGCCAGCAGCCCCCAGGGAGAGGGGGTAGGGGGTGAGCAGTTCTTC.

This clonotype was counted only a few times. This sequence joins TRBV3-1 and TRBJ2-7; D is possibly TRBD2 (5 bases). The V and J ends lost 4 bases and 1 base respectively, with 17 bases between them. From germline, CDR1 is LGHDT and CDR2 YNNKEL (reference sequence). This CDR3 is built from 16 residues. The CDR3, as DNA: TGTGCCAGCAGCCCGTTTAGCGCCCATCGATCCTACGAGCAGTACGTC. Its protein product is CASSPFSAHRSYEQYV.

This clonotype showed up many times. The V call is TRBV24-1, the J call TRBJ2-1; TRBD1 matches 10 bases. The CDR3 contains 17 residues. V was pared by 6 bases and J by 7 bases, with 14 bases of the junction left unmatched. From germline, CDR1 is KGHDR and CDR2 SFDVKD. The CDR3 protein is CATSLSPGTGERNEQFF. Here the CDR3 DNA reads TGTGCCACCAGTTTGTCTCCCGGGACAGGGGAAAGAAATGAGCAGTTCTTC.

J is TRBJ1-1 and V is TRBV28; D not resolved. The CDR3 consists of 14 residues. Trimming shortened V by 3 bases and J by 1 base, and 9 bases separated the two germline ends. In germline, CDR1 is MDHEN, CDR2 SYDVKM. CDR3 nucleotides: TGTGCCAGCAGTTTGAGGCGGCAGAACACTGAAGCTTTCTTT. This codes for CASSLRRQNTEAFF.